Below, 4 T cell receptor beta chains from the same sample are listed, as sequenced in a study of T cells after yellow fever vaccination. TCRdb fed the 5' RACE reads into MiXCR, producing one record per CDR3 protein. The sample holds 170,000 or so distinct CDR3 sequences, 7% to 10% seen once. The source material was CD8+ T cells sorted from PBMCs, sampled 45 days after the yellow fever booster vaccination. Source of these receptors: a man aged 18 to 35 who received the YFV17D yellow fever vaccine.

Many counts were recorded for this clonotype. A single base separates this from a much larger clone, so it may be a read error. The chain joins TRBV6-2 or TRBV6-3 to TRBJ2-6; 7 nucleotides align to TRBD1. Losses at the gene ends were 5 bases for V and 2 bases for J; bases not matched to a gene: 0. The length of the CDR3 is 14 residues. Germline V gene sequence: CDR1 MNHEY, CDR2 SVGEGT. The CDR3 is CASSDRAGANVLTF. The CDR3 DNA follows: TGTGCCAGCAGTGACAGGGCTGGGGCCAACGTCCTGACTTTC.

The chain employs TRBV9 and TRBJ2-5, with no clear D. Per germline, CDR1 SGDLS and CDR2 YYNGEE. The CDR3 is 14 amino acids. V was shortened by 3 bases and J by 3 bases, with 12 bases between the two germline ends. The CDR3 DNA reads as TGTGCCAGCAGCGATCTTCCATGGGAAGAGACCCAGTACTTC. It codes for CASSDLPWEETQYF.

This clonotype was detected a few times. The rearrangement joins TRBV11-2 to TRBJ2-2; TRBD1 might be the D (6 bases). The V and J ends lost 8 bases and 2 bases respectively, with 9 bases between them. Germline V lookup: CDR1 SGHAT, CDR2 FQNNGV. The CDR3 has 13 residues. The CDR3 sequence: CASQGFNTGELFF. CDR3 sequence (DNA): TGTGCCAGCCAGGGGTTCAACACCGGGGAGCTGTTTTTT.

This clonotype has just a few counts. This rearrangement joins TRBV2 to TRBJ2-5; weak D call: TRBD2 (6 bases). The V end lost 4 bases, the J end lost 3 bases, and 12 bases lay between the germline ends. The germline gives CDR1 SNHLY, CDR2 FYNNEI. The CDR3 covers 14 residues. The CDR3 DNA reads TGTGCCAGCAGTGGGGACTGGGGAAAAGAGACCCAGTACTTC. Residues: CASSGDWGKETQYF.